What follows is one T cell receptor (beta chain) and its context. Antigen specificity is unknown. These data are taken from a study of OX40 agonist ivuxolimab in advanced cancers. Turning to the study itself: Recorded diagnoses for dose-escalation patients were hepatocellular carcinoma, melanoma, renal cell or head and neck cancer. Therapy given before enrollment (anti-PD-1, anti-PD-L1 or anti-CTLA-4) was allowed, and approximately 40% had some. Study-wide results and limits: At doses 0.1 to 3.0 mg/kg, CD4+ and CD8+ clones expanded. Averaged across samples, CD8+ T cells carried more expanded clones than CD4+ did.

Here immunoSEQ multiplex PCR was the method, and the copy in TCRdb shows in-frame clones only, minus some. The table shows fewer than 95,000 clones, with roughly four fifths occurring only once. The V and J ends lost 6 bases and 2 bases respectively, with 14 bases between them. Germline CDR1 and CDR2: SNHLY and FYNNEI. The CDR3 sequence is 14 residues long. The TCR was taken from an adult with an advanced solid tumor such as melanoma, head and neck, liver or kidney cancer. The chain uses TRBV2 and TRBJ2-7; D unresolved. The sequences come from CD4+ or CD8+ T cells sorted from blood, collected in a trial of the OX40 agonist ivuxolimab. The CDR3 loop is CASRTSDIAYEQYV. The CDR3 DNA reads as TGTGCCAGCAGAACAAGTGACATAGCCTACGAGCAGTACGTC.